This T cell receptor beta chain is drawn from a study of chemoradiotherapy in HPV16-positive cancers. Measured with immunoSEQ multiplex PCR; TCRdb has only the in-frame clones, and not every one. The sample lists 9,200 or so clones, approximately 77% seen once, with roughly two fifths in the top ten. V lost 2 bases to trimming and J lost 6 bases; unmatched junction nucleotides: 9. The CDR3 is made up of 16 amino acids. In germline, CDR1 is SGDLS, CDR2 YYNGEE. This specimen consisted of tumor tissue, obtained from a patient who underwent chemoradiotherapy. The V and J genes are TRBV9 and TRBJ2-1; TRBD2 aligns across 9 bases. This TCR was recovered from a human donor with HPV-associated anogenital cancer. The CDR3 DNA reads TGTGCCAGCAGCGTTCGGCCCGGGACTAGCACCAATGAGCAGTTCTTC. Protein sequence: CASSVRPGTSTNEQFF.